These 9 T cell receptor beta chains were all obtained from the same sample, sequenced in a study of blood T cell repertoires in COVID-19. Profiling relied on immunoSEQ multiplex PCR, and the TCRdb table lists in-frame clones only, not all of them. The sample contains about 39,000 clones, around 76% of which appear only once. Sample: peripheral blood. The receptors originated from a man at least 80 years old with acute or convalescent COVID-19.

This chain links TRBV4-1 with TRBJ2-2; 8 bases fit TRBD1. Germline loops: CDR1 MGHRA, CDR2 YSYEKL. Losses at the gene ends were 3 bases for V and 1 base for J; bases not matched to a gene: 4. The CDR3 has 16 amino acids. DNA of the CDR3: TGCGCCAGCAGCCACCGAGGACAGGGGAACACCGGGGAGCTGTTTTTT. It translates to CASSHRGQGNTGELFF.

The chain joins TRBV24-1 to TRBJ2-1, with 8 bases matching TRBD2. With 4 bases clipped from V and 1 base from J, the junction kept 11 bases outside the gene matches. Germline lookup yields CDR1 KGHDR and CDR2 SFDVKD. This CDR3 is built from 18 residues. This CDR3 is CATSDPGLPSGSYNEQFF. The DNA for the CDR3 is TGTGCCACCAGTGACCCTGGACTACCTAGCGGGTCCTACAATGAGCAGTTCTTC.

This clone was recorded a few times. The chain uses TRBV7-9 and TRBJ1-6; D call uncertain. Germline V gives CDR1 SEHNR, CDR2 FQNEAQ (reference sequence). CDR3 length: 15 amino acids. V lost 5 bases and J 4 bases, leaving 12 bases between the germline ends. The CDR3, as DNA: TGTGCCAGCAGCGTAGACACCTCTTATAATTCACCCCTCCACTTT. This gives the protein CASSVDTSYNSPLHF.

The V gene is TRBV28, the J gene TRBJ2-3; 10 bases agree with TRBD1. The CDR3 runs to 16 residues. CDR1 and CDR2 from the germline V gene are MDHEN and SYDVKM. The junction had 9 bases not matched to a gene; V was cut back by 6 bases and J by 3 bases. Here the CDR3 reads CASSLIDRGRTDTQYF. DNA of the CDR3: TGTGCCAGCAGCCTCATTGACAGGGGGCGGACAGATACGCAGTATTTT.

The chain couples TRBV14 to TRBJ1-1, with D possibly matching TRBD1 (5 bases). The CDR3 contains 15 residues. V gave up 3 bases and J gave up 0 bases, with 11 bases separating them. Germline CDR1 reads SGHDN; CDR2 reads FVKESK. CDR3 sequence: CASSHSGALNTEAFF. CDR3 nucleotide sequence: TGTGCCAGCAGCCACAGCGGGGCCCTGAACACTGAAGCTTTCTTT.

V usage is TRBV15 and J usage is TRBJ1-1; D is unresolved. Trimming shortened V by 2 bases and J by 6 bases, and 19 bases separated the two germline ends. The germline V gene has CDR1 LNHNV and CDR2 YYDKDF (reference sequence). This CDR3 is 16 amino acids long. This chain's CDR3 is CATSRTREWEPAEAFF. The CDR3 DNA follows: TGTGCCACCAGCAGAACACGGGAATGGGAGCCGGCTGAAGCTTTCTTT.

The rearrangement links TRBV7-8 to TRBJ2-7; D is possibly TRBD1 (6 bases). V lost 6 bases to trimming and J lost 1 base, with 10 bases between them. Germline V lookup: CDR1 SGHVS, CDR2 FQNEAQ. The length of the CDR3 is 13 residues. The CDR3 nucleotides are TGTGCCAGCAGACAGGGAGATTCCTACGAGCAGTACTTC. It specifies CASRQGDSYEQYF. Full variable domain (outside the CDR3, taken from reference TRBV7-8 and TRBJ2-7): GAGVSQSPRYKVAKRGQDVALRCDPISGHVSLFWYQQALGQGPEFLTYFQNEAQLDKSGLPSDRFFAERPEGSVSTLKIQRTQQEDSAVYLCASRQGDSYEQYFGPGTRLTVT.

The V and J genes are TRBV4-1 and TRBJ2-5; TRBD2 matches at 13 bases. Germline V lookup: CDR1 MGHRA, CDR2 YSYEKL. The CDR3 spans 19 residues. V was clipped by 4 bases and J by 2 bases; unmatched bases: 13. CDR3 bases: TGCGCCAGCAGCCCACAGGGTTGGACTAGCGGGAGAATTCAAGAGACCCAGTACTTC. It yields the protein CASSPQGWTSGRIQETQYF.

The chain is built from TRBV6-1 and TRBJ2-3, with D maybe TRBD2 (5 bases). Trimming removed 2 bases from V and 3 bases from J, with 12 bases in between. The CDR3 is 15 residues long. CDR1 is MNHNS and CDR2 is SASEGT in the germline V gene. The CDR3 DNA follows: TGTGCCAGCAGTGAAAACCAGCGAGGGACAGATACGCAGTATTTT. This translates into CASSENQRGTDTQYF.